This passage covers 2 T cell receptor beta chains from one sample sequenced in a study of blood T cell repertoires in COVID-19. Data came from immunoSEQ multiplex PCR; TCRdb stores just in-frame clones and leaves some out. The data contain tens of thousands of clones, 78% of them singletons. The specimen sequenced was peripheral blood. These receptors were obtained from a man between 65 and 85 years old with COVID-19, enrolled during active disease.

The V call is TRBV28, the J call TRBJ1-1; TRBD1 matches 11 bases. After removal of 8 bases from V and 1 base from J, the junction contained 6 bases not matched to a gene. Germline assignment: CDR1 MDHEN and CDR2 SYDVKM. This CDR3 comprises 15 residues. CDR3 loop: CASRAGTGGNTEAFF. CDR3 coding DNA: TGTGCCAGCCGGGCCGGGACAGGGGGGAACACTGAAGCTTTCTTT.

This chain uses TRBV5-6 with TRBJ1-2; D is perhaps TRBD1 (6 bases). The CDR3 covers 14 residues. V was trimmed by 3 bases and J by 2 bases, leaving 11 bases between them. Germline-derived CDR1 and CDR2 are SGHDT and YYEEEE. The CDR3, as DNA: TGTGCCAGCAGCTGGGGTCAGGGGAACTATGGCTACACCTTC. It is translated as CASSWGQGNYGYTF.